This TCR beta chain emerged from a study of blood T cell repertoires in COVID-19. CDR1 and CDR2 from the germline V gene are WSHSY and SAAADI. This CDR3 region has 14 residues. Trimming cost V 2 bases and J 3 bases, with 8 bases left between them. TCRdb's table, derived via immunoSEQ multiplex PCR, lists solely in-frame clones and lacks some. The sample contains 260,000 or so clones, about 87% of which appear only once. The receptor was isolated from a woman aged 40 to 50 with acute COVID-19. The chain recombines TRBV10-2 with TRBJ1-5; D uncertain. The sequenced sample consisted of PBMCs or T cells enriched from blood (not recorded which). Here the CDR3 reads CASSEVELNQPQHF. CDR3 DNA sequence: TGCGCCAGCAGTGAGGTAGAGCTCAATCAGCCCCAGCATTTT.